Each of the 32 T cell receptor beta chains below was sequenced from the same sample in a study of human T cells and chemical hapten exposure. The time point denotes: pre-sensitization, week 0. Treatment here: therapeutic diphenylcyclopropenone sensitization with weekly scalp DPC. MiXCR, applied by TCRdb to the RACE reads, yields one record per CDR3 protein. This table has over 300,000 distinct CDR3 sequences, around 5.5% appearing once. Sequences were derived from whole blood, sampled in connection with sensitization to the hapten diphenylcyclopropenone (DPC). The receptors shown here come from a woman between 50 and 59 years old with alopecia areata. Some clones in this sample may be carry-over from other donors' samples.

This clonotype came up many times. The V and J genes are TRBV29-1 and TRBJ2-1; D is undetermined. Germline V lookup: CDR1 SQVTM, CDR2 ANQGSEA. The CDR3 contains 12 residues. V was trimmed by 0 bases and J by 8 bases, leaving 8 bases between them. CDR3 region: CSVEDNLDEQFF. CDR3 coding DNA: TGCAGCGTTGAAGATAATCTGGATGAGCAGTTCTTC.

This clonotype was counted ten times or more. The J gene is TRBJ2-7, the V gene TRBV20-1; 8 bases agree with TRBD1. The V and J ends lost 2 bases and 6 bases, in that order; junction bases with no gene match: 6. This CDR3 spans 13 amino acids. CDR1 is DFQATT, CDR2 SNEGSKA, per germline (reference sequence). The DNA of the CDR3 is TGCAGTGCTAGATTACAGGGGGAAGCCGAGCAGTACTTC. Its translation is CSARLQGEAEQYF.

This clonotype was counted many times. J is TRBJ2-3 and V is TRBV7-9; 11 nucleotides align to TRBD2. The CDR3 has 14 residues. The V gene's germline CDR1 is SEHNR and CDR2 FQNEAQ (reference sequence). J lost 6 bases, V lost 8 bases, and 7 bases had no gene match. As DNA, the CDR3 is TGTGCCAGCCTCCGACTAGCGGGATCGGATACGCAGTATTTT. Its protein is CASLRLAGSDTQYF.

Many counts were recorded for this clonotype. This chain links TRBV5-1 with TRBJ2-5, with 7 bases matching TRBD2. The germline V gene has CDR1 SGHRS and CDR2 YFSETQ. The CDR3 totals 16 residues. The J segment lost 2 bases and the V segment lost 5 bases, leaving 12 bases of the junction unmatched. The CDR3: CASRIGGLAEQETQYF. The CDR3 DNA follows: TGCGCCAGCAGGATTGGTGGTCTAGCGGAACAAGAGACCCAGTACTTC.

This clonotype was detected ten times or more. The chain joins TRBV12-3 or TRBV12-4 to TRBJ2-5; TRBD2 aligns across 9 bases. The CDR3 length is 15 residues. Trimming took 2 bases from V and 2 from J; bases not matched to a gene: 3. The CDR3 here is CASSLSAGGQETQYF. CDR3 DNA: TGTGCCAGCAGTTTATCCGCGGGAGGGCAAGAGACCCAGTACTTC.

Ten or more counts support this clonotype. CDR3 DNA sequence: TGTGCCAGCAGTTGGGACAGCAGCACAGATACGCAGTATTTT. Protein sequence: CASSWDSSTDTQYF. J is TRBJ2-3 and V is TRBV6-6, with TRBD1 matching over 7 bases. This CDR3 contains 14 residues. Losses at the gene ends were 4 bases for V and 0 bases for J; bases not matched to a gene: 1. The germline V gene encodes CDR1 MNHNY and CDR2 SVGAGI (reference sequence).

This chain's CDR3 is CASGLASGRGFYNEQFF. The CDR3 DNA is TGTGCTAGTGGTTTGGCTAGCGGGAGAGGGTTTTACAATGAGCAGTTCTTC. The genes are TRBV12-5 and TRBJ2-1; 10 bases are a match to TRBD2. J was trimmed by 4 bases and V by 1 base; bases with no gene match: 7. The CDR3 has 17 amino acids. Per the germline V gene, CDR1 is LGHNT and CDR2 is FRNRAP.

V and J are TRBV4-1 and TRBJ2-7, with 9 bases aligning to TRBD1. The CDR3 sequence is 15 residues long. The junction had 7 bases not matched to a gene; V was cut back by 5 bases and J by 2 bases. The germline CDR1 and CDR2 sequences are MGHRA and YSYEKL. The DNA of the CDR3 is TGCGCCAGCAGCGAAGGGACAGGGAGAACCTACGAGCAGTACTTC. It encodes CASSEGTGRTYEQYF.

The CDR3 is CASSPRDGAPSYEQYF. The CDR3 nucleotides read TGTGCCAGCAGCCCCCGGGACGGAGCCCCCTCCTACGAGCAGTACTTC. The rearrangement links TRBV9 to TRBJ2-7; TRBD1 or TRBD2 may be the D gene (5 bases each). The germline gives CDR1 SGDLS, CDR2 YYNGEE. The CDR3 loop spans 16 amino acids. Trimming left V 4 bases short and J 0 bases short, with 17 bases between. Based on the CDR3 plus reference TRBV9 and TRBJ2-7, the full variable domain is DSGVTQTPKHLITATGQRVTLRCSPRSGDLSVYWYQQSLDQGLQFLIQYYNGEERAKGNILERFSAQQFPDLHSELNLSSLELGDSALYFCASSPRDGAPSYEQYFGPGTRLTVT.

This clonotype was observed a handful of times. The chain recombines TRBV12-3 or TRBV12-4 with TRBJ1-3; 7 nucleotides match TRBD1. The length of the CDR3 is 16 residues. With 6 bases clipped from V and 0 bases from J, the junction kept 8 bases outside the gene matches. CDR3 loop: CASSFRNRGSGNTIYF. The CDR3 nucleotides are TGTGCCAGCAGCTTCCGGAACAGGGGCTCTGGAAACACCATATATTTT.

This clonotype was counted at least ten times. This sequence joins TRBV11-2 and TRBJ2-3; D uncertain. V lost 1 base and J lost 1, with 9 bases in between. The CDR3 totals 15 residues. Germline V gene sequence: CDR1 SGHAT, CDR2 FQNNGV. The CDR3 reads CASSLGVLRTDTQYF. The CDR3 nucleotides read TGTGCCAGCAGCTTAGGGGTTCTCCGCACAGATACGCAGTATTTT. The whole variable domain, filled in from reference TRBV11-2 and TRBJ2-3, reads EAGVAQSPRYKIIEKRQSVAFWCNPISGHATLYWYQQILGQGPKLLIQFQNNGVVDDSQLPKDRFSAERLKGVDSTLKIQPAKLEDSAVYLCASSLGVLRTDTQYFGPGTRLTVL.

The chain uses TRBV27 and TRBJ2-6; unclear D gene. This CDR3 contains 13 residues. Trimming removed 2 bases at V and 12 bases at J, with 11 bases between. Germline V gene data show CDR1 as MNHEY and CDR2 as SMNVEV (reference sequence). The CDR3 reads CASSLAAVAVLTF. For the CDR3, the DNA is TGTGCCAGCAGTTTAGCGGCGGTGGCCGTCCTGACTTTC.

This clonotype showed up just a few times. The chain is built from TRBV4-1 and TRBJ1-3, with D perhaps TRBD1 (5 bases). The CDR3 contains 16 residues. In germline, CDR1 is MGHRA, CDR2 YSYEKL. Trimming cost V 1 base and J 4 bases, with 14 bases left between them. CDR3 nucleotide sequence: TGCGCCAGCAGCCAAGCCCAGGGCCTAACAGGAAACACCATATATTTT. Its protein product is CASSQAQGLTGNTIYF.

Ten or more counts support this clonotype. The chain couples TRBV9 to TRBJ1-6; a weak D match, TRBD1 (5 bases). CDR3 length: 13 amino acids. CDR1 is SGDLS and CDR2 is YYNGEE in the germline V gene. V shed 0 bases and J shed 10 bases, with 8 bases lying between them. The CDR3 protein is CASSVGGSSPLHF. The CDR3, as DNA: TGTGCCAGCAGCGTAGGGGGGAGCTCACCCCTCCACTTT.

The sample holds many counts of this clonotype. The chain has TRBV29-1 and TRBJ2-1; D may be TRBD1 (6 bases). The V end was cut by 7 bases, the J end by 4 bases, with 17 bases between. This CDR3 region has 14 residues. Germline CDR1 is SQVTM and CDR2 is ANQGSEA. Here the CDR3 DNA reads TGCAGCGCCCGCGCCGGGACAACTTACAATGAGCAGTTCTTC. Encoded protein: CSARAGTTYNEQFF.

This clonotype was observed at least ten times. CDR3 in DNA: TGCGCCAGCAGCCAAGGCACAGGGGGCTTTGAAGCTTTCTTT. The encoded protein is CASSQGTGGFEAFF. The V and J genes are TRBV4-3 and TRBJ1-1; 9 nucleotides match TRBD1. Germline assignment: CDR1 LGHNA and CDR2 YSLEER. The junction had 4 bases not matched to a gene; V was cut back by 1 base and J by 7 bases. This CDR3 is built from 14 residues.

The CDR3 bases are TGTGCCAGCAGCGTAGGTCGGGAGGTCACCGGGGAGCTGTTTTTT. Protein: CASSVGREVTGELFF. V is TRBV9 and J is TRBJ2-2, with 7 bases that match TRBD2. This CDR3 has 15 residues. In germline, CDR1 is SGDLS, CDR2 YYNGEE. The V gene end was trimmed by 0 bases and the J gene end by 4 bases; junction bases not matched to a gene: 3.

A word on this clonotype: A clone one base away is much larger, so this may be a read error. This chain links TRBV13 with TRBJ2-1; a weak D match, TRBD1 (6 bases). Trimming removed 5 bases from V and 6 bases from J, with 23 bases in between. The CDR3 has 17 residues. Germline V gene sequence: CDR1 PRHDT, CDR2 FYEKMQ (reference sequence). This chain's CDR3 is CASSQKTGLRWSNEQFF. The CDR3 DNA is TGTGCCAGCAGCCAAAAGACAGGACTTCGGTGGAGCAATGAGCAGTTCTTC.

This clonotype appeared many times. The CDR3 region is CASSENVVTAEQYF. CDR3 sequence (DNA): TGCGCCAGCAGTGAGAACGTTGTGACTGCCGAGCAGTACTTC. The chain is built from TRBV10-1 and TRBJ2-7; D not resolved. V shed 2 bases and J shed 6 bases, with 14 bases lying between them. The CDR3 sequence is 14 residues long. The germline V gene has CDR1 WNHNN and CDR2 SYGVQD (reference sequence).

This clonotype was counted ten times or more. V usage is TRBV6-6 and J usage is TRBJ1-2, with TRBD1 matching 7 bases. The CDR3 is made up of 15 amino acids. The V gene end was trimmed by 4 bases and the J gene end by 8 bases; junction bases not matched to a gene: 13. Per germline, CDR1 MNHNY and CDR2 SVGAGI (reference sequence). CDR3 nucleotides: TGTGCCAGCAGTTTCGACAGGGACCCCACGGCCGGCTACACCTTC. Protein product: CASSFDRDPTAGYTF.

The chain links TRBV20-1 to TRBJ2-7; D is ambiguous. The germline V gene encodes CDR1 DFQATT and CDR2 SNEGSKA (reference sequence). This CDR3 contains 16 residues. V lost 3 bases, J lost 6 bases, and 24 bases lay in between. In DNA, the CDR3 is TGCAGTGCTAGCGGCCCGTTACTCGGTGCCTTCTCCGAGCAGTACTTC. Amino acids: CSASGPLLGAFSEQYF.

This clonotype was counted many times. For the CDR3, the DNA is TGTGCCAGCAGTTCCGGGACAGGGGCTGGGGCCAACGTCCTGACTTTC. It translates to CASSSGTGAGANVLTF. The chain uses TRBV6-5 and TRBJ2-6; TRBD1 agrees at 10 bases. The V segment lost 4 bases and the J segment 2 bases; nucleotides outside the gene matches: 2. The CDR3 runs to 16 residues. CDR1 and CDR2 from the germline V gene are MNHEY and SVGAGI.

There are a few counts of this clonotype. The rearrangement joins TRBV20-1 to TRBJ1-2, with a tentative D call TRBD1 (5 bases). The CDR3 runs to 12 residues. The V gene's germline CDR1 is DFQATT and CDR2 SNEGSKA (reference sequence). V shed 2 bases and J shed 4 bases, with 8 bases lying between them. CDR3 nucleotides: TGCAGTGCTAGACAGGGTACCTATGGCTACACCTTC. This encodes CSARQGTYGYTF.

The chain combines TRBV7-3 with TRBJ2-1, with D possibly being TRBD2 (6 bases). Germline V gene data show CDR1 as SGHTA and CDR2 as FQGTGA. The CDR3 sequence is 13 residues long. V was trimmed by 5 bases and J by 8 bases, leaving 13 bases between them. For the CDR3, the DNA is TGTGCCAGCAGCCGTAATACGGGGGATGAGCAGTTCTTC. It codes for CASSRNTGDEQFF. The whole variable domain, remainder taken from reference TRBV7-3 and TRBJ2-1, is GAGVSQTPSNKVTEKGKYVELRCDPISGHTALYWYRQSLGQGPEFLIYFQGTGAADDSGLPNDRFFAVRPEGSVSTLKIQRTERGDSAVYLCASSRNTGDEQFFGPGTRLTVL.

J is TRBJ2-5 and V is TRBV10-3; D perhaps matches TRBD1 (5 bases). The germline CDR1 and CDR2 sequences are ENHRY and SYGVKD. V dropped 6 bases and J dropped 3 bases, with 14 bases sitting between them. CDR3 length: 14 amino acids. The CDR3 DNA sequence: TGTGCCATCAGCCAGCCAGGGCAGGAAGAGACCCAGTACTTC. It yields the protein CAISQPGQEETQYF.

This clonotype was observed a few times. The chain's CDR3 is CSVVWASQTTDTQYF. CDR3 DNA sequence: TGCAGCGTTGTCTGGGCTTCCCAAACGACAGATACGCAGTATTTT. The V call is TRBV29-1, the J call TRBJ2-3, with D uncertain. Germline lookup yields CDR1 SQVTM and CDR2 ANQGSEA. V was cut by 4 bases and J by 3 bases, with 17 bases left in between. CDR3 length: 15 residues.

This clonotype was counted a few times. The gene calls are TRBV12-3 or TRBV12-4 and TRBJ1-2; 9 bases align to TRBD1. This CDR3 region has 13 residues. The junction had 6 bases not matched to a gene; V was cut back by 7 bases and J by 6 bases. This CDR3 reads CASTPNRGHGYTF. The CDR3 region has the DNA TGTGCCAGCACCCCGAACAGGGGGCATGGCTACACCTTC.

This clonotype was observed at least ten times. The CDR3 DNA reads TGCAGTGACCAAGGACAACAGCAAGAGACCCAGTACTTC. Translating it yields CSDQGQQQETQYF. V and J are TRBV20-1 and TRBJ2-5, with a weak D call TRBD1 (5 bases). Germline V gene lookup returns CDR1 DFQATT and CDR2 SNEGSKA (reference sequence). Trimming took off 7 bases at V and 2 bases at J, with 14 bases between the two ends. The CDR3 contains 13 residues.

Ten or more counts support this clonotype. The chain combines TRBV6-2 or TRBV6-3 with TRBJ2-4; 7 bases fit TRBD2. The CDR3 sequence is 18 residues long. From germline, CDR1 is MNHEY and CDR2 SVGEGT. V lost 6 bases, J lost 3 bases, and 17 bases stayed unmatched. CDR3 amino acids: CASRPQPARERVKNIQYF. CDR3 nucleotides: TGTGCCAGCAGACCCCAGCCGGCGCGGGAGAGGGTCAAAAACATTCAGTACTTC.

This clonotype was observed a few times. This chain connects TRBV7-9 to TRBJ1-6; 8 bases are shared with TRBD1. The CDR3 length is 14 residues. Germline V gives CDR1 SEHNR, CDR2 FQNEAQ (reference sequence). The V and J ends lost 5 bases and 11 bases, in that order; junction bases with no gene match: 8. The CDR3 spells CASSPDRESAPLHF. The CDR3 bases are TGTGCCAGCAGCCCGGACAGGGAATCTGCACCCCTCCACTTT.

This clonotype has only a few counts. The chain employs TRBV20-1 and TRBJ2-5; D is possibly TRBD1 (6 bases). The V end lost 5 bases, the J end lost 1 base, and 11 bases lay between the germline ends. The CDR3 is 13 residues long. CDR1 DFQATT and CDR2 SNEGSKA come from the germline V gene (reference sequence). This CDR3 is CSALDSFQETQYF. In DNA, the CDR3 is TGCAGTGCTTTGGACAGCTTCCAAGAGACCCAGTACTTC.

This clonotype was recorded many times. The gene calls are TRBV6-5 and TRBJ2-3; D possibly corresponds to TRBD2 (6 bases). CDR1 is MNHEY and CDR2 is SVGAGI in the germline V gene. The CDR3 has 13 amino acids. V lost 2 bases and J lost 4, with 7 bases in between. The CDR3 spells CASSYPGADTQYF. The CDR3 DNA reads as TGTGCCAGCAGTTACCCGGGGGCAGATACGCAGTATTTT.